This T cell receptor (beta chain) was retrieved from a study of blood T cell repertoires in COVID-19. Turning to the study itself: T cells, B-cell-depleted T cells, or PBMCs provided the cDNA or gDNA that served as material.

Clones were read by immunoSEQ multiplex PCR, and TCRdb kept only the in-frame ones, dropping some. The sample lists around 110,000 clones; 84% were seen once. The CDR3 sequence is 14 residues long. Trimming cost V 5 bases and J 5 bases; bases outside gene matches: 6. Germline CDR1 reads MGHRA; CDR2 reads YSYEKL. Sequencing used peripheral blood. The rearrangement uses TRBV4-1 and TRBJ2-5; TRBD2 matches 9 bases. The clonotype was recovered from a woman in her sixties or seventies with acute or convalescent COVID-19. The CDR3 nucleotides read TGCGCCAGCAGCTTAGGACTAGCGATGGAGACCCAGTACTTC. Translating it yields CASSLGLAMETQYF.